Sequencing of this TCR beta chain was carried out in a study of post-analysis software for immune sequencing data. Study outcomes and limitations: TRBV segments more frequent in patients than in controls numbered roughly five and included TRBV5-6, TRBV5-1 and TRBV20-1.

Incorporated into the TCR beta cDNA libraries were unique molecular identifiers, which served to reduce PCR and sequencing biases. T cells numbering roughly 0.9 to 10 million yielded cDNA molecules that totaled roughly 500,000. MiXCR was run by TCRdb on the PCR reads, yielding one entry per CDR3 protein. The sample records some 690,000 distinct CDR3 sequences, more than 50% being singletons. This clonotype turned up a few times. Its target is not known. The CDR3 covers 15 residues. V lost 4 bases and J lost 8; bases outside the gene matches: 12. Germline V gene sequence: CDR1 SGHRS, CDR2 YFSETQ. This clonotype was sampled from a girl aged 2-9 years with multiple sclerosis. Sequencing was done on a sample of blood. V gene TRBV5-1 combines with J gene TRBJ1-2; 9 bases line up with TRBD1. CDR3 bases: TGCGCCAGCAGCCCCTCTTTCTACAGGGGGCCCGGCTACACCTTC. This codes for CASSPSFYRGPGYTF. The complete variable domain, with remaining parts taken from reference TRBV5-1 and TRBJ1-2, reads KAGVTQTPRYLIKTRGQQVTLSCSPISGHRSVSWYQQTPGQGLQFLFEYFSETQRNKGNFPGRFSGRQFSNSRSEMNVSTLELGDSALYLCASSPSFYRGPGYTFGSGTRLTVV.